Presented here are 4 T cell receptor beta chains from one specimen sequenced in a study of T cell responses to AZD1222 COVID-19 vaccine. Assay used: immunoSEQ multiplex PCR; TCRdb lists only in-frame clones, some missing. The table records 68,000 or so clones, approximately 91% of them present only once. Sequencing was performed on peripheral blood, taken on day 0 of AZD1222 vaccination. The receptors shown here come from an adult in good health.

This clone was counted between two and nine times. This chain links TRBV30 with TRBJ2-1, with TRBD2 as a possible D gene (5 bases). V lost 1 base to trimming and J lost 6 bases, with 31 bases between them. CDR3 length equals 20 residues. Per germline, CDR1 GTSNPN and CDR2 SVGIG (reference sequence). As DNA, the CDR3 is TGTGCCTGGAGTGCAACCACAAGGGAGAGGGTGGGGTACGGGCTCAATGAGCAGTTCTTC. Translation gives CAWSATTRERVGYGLNEQFF. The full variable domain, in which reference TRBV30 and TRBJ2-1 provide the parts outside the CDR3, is SQTIHQWPATLVQPVGSPLSLECTVEGTSNPNLYWYRQAAGRGLQLLFYSVGIGQISSEVPQNLSASRPQDRQFILSSKKLLLSDSGFYLCAWSATTRERVGYGLNEQFFGPGTRLTVL.

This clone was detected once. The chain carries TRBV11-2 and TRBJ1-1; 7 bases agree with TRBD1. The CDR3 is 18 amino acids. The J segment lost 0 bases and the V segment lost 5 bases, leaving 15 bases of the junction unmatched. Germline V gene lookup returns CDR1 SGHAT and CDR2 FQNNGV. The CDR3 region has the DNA TGTGCCAGCAGCCGTCGAACGACAGGGAAGGAGATGAACACTGAAGCTTTCTTT. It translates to CASSRRTTGKEMNTEAFF.

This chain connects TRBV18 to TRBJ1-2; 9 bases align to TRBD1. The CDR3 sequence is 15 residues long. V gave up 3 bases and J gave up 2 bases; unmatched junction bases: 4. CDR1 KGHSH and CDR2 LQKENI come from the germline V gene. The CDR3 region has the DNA TGTGCCAGCTCACCTGGGACAGGGCGGAACTATGGCTACACCTTC. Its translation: CASSPGTGRNYGYTF.

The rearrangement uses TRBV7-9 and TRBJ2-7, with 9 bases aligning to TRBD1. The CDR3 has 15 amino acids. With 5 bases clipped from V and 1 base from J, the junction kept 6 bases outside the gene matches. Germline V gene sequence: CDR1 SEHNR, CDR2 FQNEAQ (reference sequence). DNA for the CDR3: TGTGCCAGCAGCCCGCGGACAGGGGCTTCCTACGAGCAGTACTTC. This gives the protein CASSPRTGASYEQYF. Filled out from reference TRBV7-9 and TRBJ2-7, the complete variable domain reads DTGVSQNPRHKITKRGQNVTFRCDPISEHNRLYWYRQTLGQGPEFLTYFQNEAQLEKSRLLSDRFSAERPKGSFSTLEIQRTEQGDSAMYLCASSPRTGASYEQYFGPGTRLTVT.